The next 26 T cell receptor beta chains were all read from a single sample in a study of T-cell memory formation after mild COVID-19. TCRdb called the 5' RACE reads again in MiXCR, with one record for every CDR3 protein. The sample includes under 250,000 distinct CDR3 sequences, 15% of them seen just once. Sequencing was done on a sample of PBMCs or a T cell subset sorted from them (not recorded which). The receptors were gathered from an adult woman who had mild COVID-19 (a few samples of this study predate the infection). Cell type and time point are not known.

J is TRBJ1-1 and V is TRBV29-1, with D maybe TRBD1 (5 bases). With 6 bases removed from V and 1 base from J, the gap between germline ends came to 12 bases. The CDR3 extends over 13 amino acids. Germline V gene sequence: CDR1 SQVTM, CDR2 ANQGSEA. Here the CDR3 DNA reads TGCAGCGTCTGCAAGGGGCCGAACACTGAAGCTTTCTTT. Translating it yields CSVCKGPNTEAFF.

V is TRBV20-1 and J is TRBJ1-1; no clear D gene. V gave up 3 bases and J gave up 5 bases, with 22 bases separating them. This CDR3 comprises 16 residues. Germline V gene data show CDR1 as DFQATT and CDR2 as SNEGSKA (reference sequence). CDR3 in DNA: TGCAGTGCTAGTGGGCGCAGGCACAGTTCGGGAACTGAAGCTTTCTTT. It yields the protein CSASGRRHSSGTEAFF.

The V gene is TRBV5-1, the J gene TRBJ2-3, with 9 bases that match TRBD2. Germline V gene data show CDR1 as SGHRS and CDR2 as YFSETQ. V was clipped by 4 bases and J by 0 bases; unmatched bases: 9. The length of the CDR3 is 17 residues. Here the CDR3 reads CASSIARGGGSTDTQYF. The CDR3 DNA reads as TGCGCCAGCAGCATTGCGCGGGGGGGCGGAAGCACAGATACGCAGTATTTT.

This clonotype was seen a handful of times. The CDR3 loop reads CASSVNGGGNTGELFF. CDR3 DNA sequence: TGTGCCAGCAGTGTTAACGGGGGGGGTAACACCGGGGAGCTGTTTTTT. The chain links TRBV2 to TRBJ2-2, with 8 bases that match TRBD2. CDR1 and CDR2 from the germline V gene are SNHLY and FYNNEI. CDR3 length: 16 residues. J lost 2 bases, V lost 4 bases, and 6 bases had no gene match.

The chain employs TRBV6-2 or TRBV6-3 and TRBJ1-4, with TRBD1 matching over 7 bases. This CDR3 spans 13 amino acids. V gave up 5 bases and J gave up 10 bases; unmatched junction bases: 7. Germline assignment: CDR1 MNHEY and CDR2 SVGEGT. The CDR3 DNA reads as TGTGCCAGCAGTCCAGGGGGACTTGCAAAACTGTTTTTT. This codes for CASSPGGLAKLFF.

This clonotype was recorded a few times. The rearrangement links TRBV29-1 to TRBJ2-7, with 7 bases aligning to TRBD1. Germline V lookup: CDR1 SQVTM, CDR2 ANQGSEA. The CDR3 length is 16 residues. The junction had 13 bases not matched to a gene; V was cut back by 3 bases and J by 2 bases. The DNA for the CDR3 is TGCAGCGTTGAGAACCCAGGGTCAGGGGGACCCTACGAGCAGTACTTC. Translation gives CSVENPGSGGPYEQYF.

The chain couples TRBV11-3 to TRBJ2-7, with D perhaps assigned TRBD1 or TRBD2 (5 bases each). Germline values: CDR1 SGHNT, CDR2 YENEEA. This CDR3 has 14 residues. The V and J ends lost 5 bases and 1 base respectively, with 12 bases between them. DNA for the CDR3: TGTGCCAGCAGCCCGGGGCTACAATCCTACGAGCAGTACTTC. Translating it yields CASSPGLQSYEQYF. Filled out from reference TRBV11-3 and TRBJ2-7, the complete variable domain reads EAGVVQSPRYKIIEKKQPVAFWCNPISGHNTLYWYLQNLGQGPELLIRYENEEAVDDSQLPKDRFSAERLKGVDSTLKIQPAELGDSAVYLCASSPGLQSYEQYFGPGTRLTVT.

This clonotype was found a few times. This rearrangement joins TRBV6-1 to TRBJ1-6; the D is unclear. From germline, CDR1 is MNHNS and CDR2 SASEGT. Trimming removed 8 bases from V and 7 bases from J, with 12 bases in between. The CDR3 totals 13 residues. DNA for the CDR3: TGTGCCAGCCTGGCTGTACTGAATTCACCCCTCCACTTT. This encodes CASLAVLNSPLHF.

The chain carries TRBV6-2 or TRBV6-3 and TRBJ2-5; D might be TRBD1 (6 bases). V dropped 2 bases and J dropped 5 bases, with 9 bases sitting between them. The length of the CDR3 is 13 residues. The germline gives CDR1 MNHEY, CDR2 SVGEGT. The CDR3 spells CASSYGGSETQYF. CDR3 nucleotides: TGTGCCAGCAGTTACGGGGGCTCGGAGACCCAGTACTTC.

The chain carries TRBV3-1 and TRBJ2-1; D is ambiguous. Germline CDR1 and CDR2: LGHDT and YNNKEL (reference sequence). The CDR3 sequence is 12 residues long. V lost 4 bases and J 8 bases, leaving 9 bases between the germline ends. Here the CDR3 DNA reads TGTGCCAGCAGCCTTGTTATGTATGAGCAGTTCTTC. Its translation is CASSLVMYEQFF.

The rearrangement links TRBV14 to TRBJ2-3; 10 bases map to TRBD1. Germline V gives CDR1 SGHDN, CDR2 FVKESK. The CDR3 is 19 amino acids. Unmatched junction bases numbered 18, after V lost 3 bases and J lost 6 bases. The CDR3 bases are TGTGCCAGCAGCCACCCCCGGCCCGGGACAGGGGACCAGTGGGATACGCAGTATTTT. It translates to CASSHPRPGTGDQWDTQYF.

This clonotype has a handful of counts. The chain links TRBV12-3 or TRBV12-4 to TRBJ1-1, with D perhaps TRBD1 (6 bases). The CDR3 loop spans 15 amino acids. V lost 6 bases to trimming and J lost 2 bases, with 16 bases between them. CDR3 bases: TGTGCCAGCAGCCCGACTTCGACAGGCAACACTGAAGCTTTCTTT. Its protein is CASSPTSTGNTEAFF.

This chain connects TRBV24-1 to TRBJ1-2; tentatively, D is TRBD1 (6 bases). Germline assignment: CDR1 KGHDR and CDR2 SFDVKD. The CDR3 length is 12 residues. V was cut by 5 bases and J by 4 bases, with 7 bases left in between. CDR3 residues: CATSVQGYGYTF. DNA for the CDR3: TGTGCCACCAGTGTACAGGGCTATGGCTACACCTTC.

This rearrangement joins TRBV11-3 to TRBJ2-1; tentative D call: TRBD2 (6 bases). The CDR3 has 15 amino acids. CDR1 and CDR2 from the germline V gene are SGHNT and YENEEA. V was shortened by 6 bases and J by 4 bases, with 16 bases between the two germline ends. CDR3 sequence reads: CASSPREAGYNEQFF. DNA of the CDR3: TGTGCCAGCAGTCCTAGGGAGGCCGGTTACAATGAGCAGTTCTTC.

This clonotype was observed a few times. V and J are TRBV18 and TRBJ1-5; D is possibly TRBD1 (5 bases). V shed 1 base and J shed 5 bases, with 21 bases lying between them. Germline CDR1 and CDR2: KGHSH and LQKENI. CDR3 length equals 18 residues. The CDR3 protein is CASSPRVQDRKSYQPQHF. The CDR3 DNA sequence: TGTGCCAGCTCACCACGGGTCCAAGACAGAAAAAGTTATCAGCCCCAGCATTTT.

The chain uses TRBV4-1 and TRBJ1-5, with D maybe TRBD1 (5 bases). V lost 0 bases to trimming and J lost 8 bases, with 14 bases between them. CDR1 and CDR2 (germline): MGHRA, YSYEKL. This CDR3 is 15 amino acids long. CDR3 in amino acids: CASSQDPRLQEPQHF. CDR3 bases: TGCGCCAGCAGCCAAGATCCAAGGCTACAGGAGCCCCAGCATTTT.

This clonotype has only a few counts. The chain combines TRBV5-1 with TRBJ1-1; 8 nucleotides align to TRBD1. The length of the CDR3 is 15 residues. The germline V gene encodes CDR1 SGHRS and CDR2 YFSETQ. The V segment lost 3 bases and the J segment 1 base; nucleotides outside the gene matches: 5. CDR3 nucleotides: TGCGCCAGCAGCTACTCCGGGACAGGGAACACTGAAGCTTTCTTT. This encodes CASSYSGTGNTEAFF.

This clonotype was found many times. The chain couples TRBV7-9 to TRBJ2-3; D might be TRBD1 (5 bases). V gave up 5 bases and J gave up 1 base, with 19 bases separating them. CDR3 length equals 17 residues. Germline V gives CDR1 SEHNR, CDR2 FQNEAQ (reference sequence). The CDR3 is CASSTQRGVRGTDTQYF. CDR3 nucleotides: TGTGCCAGCAGCACCCAACGTGGGGTCAGGGGCACAGATACGCAGTATTTT.

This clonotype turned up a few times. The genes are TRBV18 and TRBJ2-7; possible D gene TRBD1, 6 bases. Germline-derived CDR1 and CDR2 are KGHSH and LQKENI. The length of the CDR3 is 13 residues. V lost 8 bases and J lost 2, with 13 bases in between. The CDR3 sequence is CASQQGTAYEQYF. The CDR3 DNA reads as TGTGCCAGCCAACAGGGAACTGCCTACGAGCAGTACTTC.

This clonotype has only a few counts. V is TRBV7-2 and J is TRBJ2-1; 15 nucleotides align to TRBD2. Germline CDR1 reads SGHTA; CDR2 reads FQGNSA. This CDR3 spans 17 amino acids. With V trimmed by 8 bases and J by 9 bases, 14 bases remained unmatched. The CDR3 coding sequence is TGTGCCAGCGGGTTACCGGGACTAGCGGGAGGATTGGGTGAGCAGTTCTTC. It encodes CASGLPGLAGGLGEQFF.

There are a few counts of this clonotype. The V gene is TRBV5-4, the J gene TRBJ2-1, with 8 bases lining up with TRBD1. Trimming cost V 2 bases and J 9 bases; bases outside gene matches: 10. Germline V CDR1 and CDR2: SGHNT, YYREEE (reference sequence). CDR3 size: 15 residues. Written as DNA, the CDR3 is TGTGCCAGCAGCTTAGATTCCAGGGGGCGAGGTGAGCAGTTCTTC. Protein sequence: CASSLDSRGRGEQFF.

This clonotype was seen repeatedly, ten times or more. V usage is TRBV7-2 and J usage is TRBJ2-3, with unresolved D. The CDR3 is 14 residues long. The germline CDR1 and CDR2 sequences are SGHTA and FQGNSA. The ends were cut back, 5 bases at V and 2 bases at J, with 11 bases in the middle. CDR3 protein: CASSQDAVTDTQYF. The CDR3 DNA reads TGTGCCAGCAGCCAGGACGCCGTCACAGATACGCAGTATTTT.

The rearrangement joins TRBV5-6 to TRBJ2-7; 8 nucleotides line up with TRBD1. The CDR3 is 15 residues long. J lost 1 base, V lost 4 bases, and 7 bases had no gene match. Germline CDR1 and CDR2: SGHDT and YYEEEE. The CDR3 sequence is CASSTDREVSYEQYF. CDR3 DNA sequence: TGTGCCAGCAGCACGGACAGGGAGGTTTCCTACGAGCAGTACTTC.

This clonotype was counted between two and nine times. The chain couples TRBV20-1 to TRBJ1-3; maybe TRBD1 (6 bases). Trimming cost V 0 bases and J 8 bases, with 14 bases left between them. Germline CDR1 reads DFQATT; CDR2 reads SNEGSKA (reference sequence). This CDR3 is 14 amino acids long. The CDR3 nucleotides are TGCAGTGCTAGAGATCGGGGGCGGGTAGACACCATATATTTT. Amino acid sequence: CSARDRGRVDTIYF.

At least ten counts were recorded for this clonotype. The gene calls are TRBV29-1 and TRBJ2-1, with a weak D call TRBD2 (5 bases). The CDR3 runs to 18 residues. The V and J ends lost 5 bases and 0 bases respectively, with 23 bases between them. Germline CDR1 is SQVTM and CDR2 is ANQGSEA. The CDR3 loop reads CSVCRLRAGLSSYNEQFF. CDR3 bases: TGCAGCGTTTGTCGCTTGAGGGCGGGCCTCAGCTCCTACAATGAGCAGTTCTTC.

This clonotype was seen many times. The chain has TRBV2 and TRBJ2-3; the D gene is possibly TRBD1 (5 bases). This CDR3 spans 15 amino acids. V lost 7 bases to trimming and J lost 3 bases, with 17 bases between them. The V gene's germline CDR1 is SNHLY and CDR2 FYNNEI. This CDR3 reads CASTNGRVKTDTQYF. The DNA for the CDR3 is TGTGCCAGCACCAACGGCAGGGTAAAGACAGATACGCAGTATTTT.